These 17 T cell receptor beta chains originate from one sample sequenced in a study of blood T cells in healthy people across ages. It was with a sample-barcoded 5' primer and a J-beta primer mix that a second PCR of about 7 to 12 cycles was run. A single record per CDR3 protein comes from TCRdb applying MiXCR to the 5' RACE reads. The profile covers more than 700,000 distinct CDR3 sequences, with more than 35% appearing a single time and 15% to 20% taken by the ten largest. The sequencing sample was made of blood. Source of these receptors: an older man in good health.

This chain uses TRBV7-8 with TRBJ2-3; tentative D call: TRBD2 (6 bases). CDR1 SGHVS and CDR2 FQNEAQ come from the germline V gene. The CDR3 length is 16 residues. V was shortened by 4 bases and J by 2 bases, with 16 bases between the two germline ends. In DNA form, the CDR3 reads TGTGCCAGCAGCTCCCACGGGGGTAAGCCCACAGATACGCAGTATTTT. This sequence encodes CASSSHGGKPTDTQYF.

This clonotype was recorded a few times. The genes are TRBV12-3 or TRBV12-4 and TRBJ1-2; no firm D call. V dropped 5 bases and J dropped 8 bases, with 15 bases sitting between them. The CDR3 is 13 amino acids. The CDR3 loop reads CASSPAGSHGYTF. The CDR3 DNA follows: TGTGCCAGCAGTCCAGCCGGGAGTCACGGCTACACCTTC.

The rearrangement joins TRBV3-1 to TRBJ2-2, with 7 nucleotides matching TRBD1. Germline CDR1 reads LGHDT; CDR2 reads YNNKEL (reference sequence). J gave up 4 bases and V 3 bases, and 2 bases lay outside the gene matches. The CDR3 has 14 amino acids. The CDR3: CASSQRQGTGELFF. The CDR3, as DNA: TGTGCCAGCAGCCAGCGACAGGGCACCGGGGAGCTGTTTTTT.

The CDR3 bases are TGTGCCAGCAGCGCCACACAGGGTACCTACAATGAGCAGTTCTTC. Translated, it gives CASSATQGTYNEQFF. The rearrangement links TRBV7-2 to TRBJ2-1, with TRBD1 as a possible D gene (6 bases). In germline, CDR1 is SGHTA, CDR2 FQGNSA. The CDR3 extends over 15 amino acids. Trimming took 5 bases from V and 2 from J, leaving 13 bases between them.

This clonotype was observed at least ten times. This chain links TRBV12-3 or TRBV12-4 with TRBJ2-6; D gene ambiguous. This CDR3 comprises 18 residues. Trimming stripped 3 bases from V and 4 bases from J, with 19 bases between. Here the CDR3 DNA reads TGTGCCAGCAGTTTTGTGTTTGGGTCTCCTTCAGGGGCCAACGTCCTGACTTTC. Translating it yields CASSFVFGSPSGANVLTF.

This chain links TRBV6-2 or TRBV6-3 with TRBJ2-3, with a weak D call TRBD2 (5 bases). Germline values: CDR1 MNHEY, CDR2 SVGEGT. The V gene lost 2 bases and the J gene lost 0 bases, with 15 bases spanning the gap. The CDR3 covers 17 residues. CDR3 sequence reads: CASSYGSGGVSTDTQYF. CDR3 coding DNA: TGTGCCAGCAGTTACGGGAGCGGTGGGGTCAGCACAGATACGCAGTATTTT.

The table lists this clonotype with a few counts. Given a much more abundant clone one base away, this may be a read error. The chain employs TRBV10-3 and TRBJ2-7; 9 bases agree with TRBD1. CDR1 and CDR2 (germline): ENHRY, SYGVKD. The CDR3 is 14 residues long. After removal of 6 bases from V and 2 bases from J, the junction contained 5 bases not matched to a gene. In DNA, the CDR3 is TGTGCCATCAGAGCCGGGACAGGGACCTACGAGCAGTACTTC. It translates to CAIRAGTGTYEQYF.

This clonotype was picked up a small number of times. The CDR3 loop is CATSEPTGASSYNEQFF. The DNA for the CDR3 is TGTGCCACCAGTGAACCTACAGGAGCCTCCTCCTACAATGAGCAGTTCTTC. The chain recombines TRBV24-1 with TRBJ2-1; the D gene is possibly TRBD1 (5 bases). This CDR3 comprises 17 residues. V was cut by 4 bases and J by 0 bases, with 15 bases left in between. CDR1 is KGHDR and CDR2 is SFDVKD in the germline V gene.

The chain employs TRBV11-3 and TRBJ2-7, with D hard to call. CDR3 length: 14 amino acids. Germline V gene data show CDR1 as SGHNT and CDR2 as YENEEA. V lost 4 bases and J lost 7, with 17 bases in between. The CDR3 DNA is TGTGCCAGCAGCTCCTCGCCGGGCGCGCGAGAGCAGTACTTC. Translation: CASSSSPGAREQYF.

This sequence joins TRBV20-1 and TRBJ2-7, with D perhaps matching TRBD1 (5 bases). The assigned J gene may be wrong: the sequence end matches TRBJ2-5 better. This CDR3 region has 13 residues. Germline CDR1 reads DFQATT; CDR2 reads SNEGSKA (reference sequence). CDR3 region: CSARDSAGETQYF. Written as DNA, the CDR3 is TGCAGTGCTAGAGATTCGGCAGGGGAGACCCAGTACTTC.

The chain has TRBV6-2 or TRBV6-3 and TRBJ2-6; D remains ambiguous. Per germline, CDR1 MNHEY and CDR2 SVGEGT. With 6 bases removed from V and 0 bases from J, the gap between germline ends came to 12 bases. The CDR3 is 16 residues long. The CDR3 sequence: CASSEPQSSGANVLTF. For the CDR3, the DNA is TGTGCCAGCAGCGAACCGCAGAGCTCTGGGGCCAACGTCCTGACTTTC.

This CDR3 is CASSDSIADYNEQFF. In DNA, the CDR3 is TGTGCCAGCAGTGACTCGATCGCGGATTACAATGAGCAGTTCTTC. V is TRBV6-4 and J is TRBJ2-1; D is ambiguous. The CDR3 totals 15 residues. The V end was cut by 0 bases, the J end by 4 bases, with 10 bases between. Germline-derived CDR1 and CDR2 are MRHNA and SNTAGT.

This clonotype has ten or more counts. This chain connects TRBV20-1 to TRBJ1-2, with D uncertain. The V end lost 4 bases, the J end lost 4 bases, and 10 bases lay between the germline ends. Germline values: CDR1 DFQATT, CDR2 SNEGSKA (reference sequence). The CDR3 totals 12 residues. The CDR3 DNA is TGCAGTGCTACCCCCCGAATCTATGGCTACACCTTC. Translating gives CSATPRIYGYTF.

This clonotype was observed a few times. This may arise from a read error, as a much more abundant clone is one base away. V is TRBV5-1 and J is TRBJ2-1, with D hard to call. Germline CDR1 is SGHRS and CDR2 is YFSETQ. V gave up 4 bases and J gave up 8 bases, with 16 bases separating them. The CDR3 runs to 14 residues. The CDR3: CASSATTGSDEQFF. The DNA for the CDR3 is TGCGCCAGCAGCGCTACGACTGGATCTGATGAGCAGTTCTTC.

The chain uses TRBV9 and TRBJ2-7; possibly TRBD1 for D (6 bases). This CDR3 spans 15 amino acids. V lost 0 bases to trimming and J lost 1 base, with 11 bases between them. Germline CDR1 is SGDLS and CDR2 is YYNGEE. The CDR3, as DNA: TGTGCCAGCAGCGTAGGACAGGCGACGTCCTACGAGCAGTACTTC. Its translation: CASSVGQATSYEQYF.

This clonotype was found once. Being one base from a much bigger clone, this may be a read error. V and J are TRBV20-1 and TRBJ2-1; tentative D call: TRBD2 (5 bases). The assigned J gene may be wrong: the sequence end matches TRBJ2-7 better. The CDR3 is made up of 14 amino acids. Germline V lookup: CDR1 DFQATT, CDR2 SNEGSKA (reference sequence). In DNA, the CDR3 is TGCAGTGCTTCGCGGGTCCTCACCTACAATGAGCAGTACTTC. Amino acid sequence: CSASRVLTYNEQYF.

A remark on this clonotype: The germline gene is not matched at one end of the junction; a read error may be the cause. V is TRBV6-1 and J is TRBJ1-1; no clear D. The CDR3 contains 14 residues. Germline-derived CDR1 and CDR2 are MNHNS and SASEGT. CDR3 loop: CASSKADMNTEAFF. The CDR3, as DNA: TGTGCCAGCAGTAAAGCGGATATGAACACTGAAGCTTTCTTT.